Sequencing of this TCR beta chain was carried out in a study of CD8 T cells in Susac syndrome. Study-wide context: Each patient with Susac syndrome, at the time of blood draw, was therapy-naive, on corticosteroids, or on intravenous immunoglobulin alone.

TEMRA cells were FACS-enriched, and CD8+ and CD4+ T cells were isolated negatively. Remarks on this clonotype: Its antigen is unidentified.

Random hexamers were used to reverse transcribe the RNA input (about 0.5 to 1 ug). TCRdb re-derived calls from the immunoSEQ multiplex PCR reads in MiXCR, one entry per CDR3 protein. The table lists 170,000 or so distinct CDR3 sequences, around 96% of them singletons. The CDR3 sequence is 15 residues long. Germline CDR1 SEHNR, CDR2 FQNEAQ (reference sequence). V gave up 4 bases and J gave up 1 base; unmatched junction bases: 6. The study's findings and limits: The study conceded that its TCR sequencing and HLA analysis involved relatively few individuals. Within Susac syndrome CD4+ T cell repertoires, clonal expansion was not evident.

The clonotype originates from a human donor with Susac syndrome. The chain has TRBV7-9 and TRBJ1-1; 7 bases match TRBD1. The specimen sequenced was CD4+ T cells from PBMCs. CDR3 region: CASSSGQFSNTEAFF. The CDR3 nucleotides are TGTGCCAGCAGCTCGGGACAGTTCTCGAACACTGAAGCTTTCTTT. Filled out from reference TRBV7-9 and TRBJ1-1, the complete variable domain reads DTGVSQNPRHKITKRGQNVTFRCDPISEHNRLYWYRQTLGQGPEFLTYFQNEAQLEKSRLLSDRFSAERPKGSFSTLEIQRTEQGDSAMYLCASSSGQFSNTEAFFGQGTRLTVV.